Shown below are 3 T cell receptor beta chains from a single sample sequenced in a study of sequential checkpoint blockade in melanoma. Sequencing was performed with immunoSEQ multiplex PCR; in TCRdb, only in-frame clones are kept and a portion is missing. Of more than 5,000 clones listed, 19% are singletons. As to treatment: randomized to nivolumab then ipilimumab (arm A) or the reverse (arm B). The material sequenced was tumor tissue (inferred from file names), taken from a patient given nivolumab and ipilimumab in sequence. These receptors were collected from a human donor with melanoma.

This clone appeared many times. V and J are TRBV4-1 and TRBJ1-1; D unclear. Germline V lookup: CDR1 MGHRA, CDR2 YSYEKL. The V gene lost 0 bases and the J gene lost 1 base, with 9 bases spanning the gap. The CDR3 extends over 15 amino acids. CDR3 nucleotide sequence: TGCGCCAGCAGCCAAGATCGAGCAGGGAACACTGAAGCTTTCTTT. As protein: CASSQDRAGNTEAFF.

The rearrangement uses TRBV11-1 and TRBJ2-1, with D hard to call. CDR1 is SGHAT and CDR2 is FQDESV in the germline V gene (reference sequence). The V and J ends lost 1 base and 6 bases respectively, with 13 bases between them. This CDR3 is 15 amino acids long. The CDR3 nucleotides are TGTGCCAGCAGCTTAGTGTTCGCGACGCTCAATGAGCAGTTCTTC. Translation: CASSLVFATLNEQFF.

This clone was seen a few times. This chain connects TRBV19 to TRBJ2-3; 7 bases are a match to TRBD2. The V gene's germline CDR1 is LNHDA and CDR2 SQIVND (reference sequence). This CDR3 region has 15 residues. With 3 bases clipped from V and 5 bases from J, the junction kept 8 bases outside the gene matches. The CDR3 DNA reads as TGTGCCAGTAGTATGACAAGAGCGGGGAGAGATACGCAGTATTTT. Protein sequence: CASSMTRAGRDTQYF.